One and the same sample provided the 30 T cell receptor beta chains below, sequenced in a study of cytomegalovirus exposure and HLA in healthy donors. The PCR had 60 Vbeta and 13 Jbeta primers. Libraries were prepared by immunoSEQ multiplex PCR; TCRdb keeps only in-frame clonotypes and omits some of them. The sample yields about 200,000 clones, roughly 85% seen once. The sequenced sample was PBMCs. The receptor source for this set is a woman aged 45 to 65 in good health and CMV-seronegative.

The rearrangement uses TRBV19 and TRBJ1-2; TRBD1 matches at 7 bases. The CDR3 is 16 amino acids. The V gene's germline CDR1 is LNHDA and CDR2 SQIVND (reference sequence). V shed 11 bases, J shed 4 bases, and the junction held 19 bases outside the gene matches. The CDR3 DNA reads TGTGCCTCCTGGACAGGAGGGTCGTTCAAGTTCTATGGCTACACCTTC. This sequence encodes CASWTGGSFKFYGYTF.

The chain uses TRBV30 and TRBJ1-3; D is perhaps TRBD1 (5 bases). The CDR3 totals 14 residues. Deletions cut 7 bases from V and 0 bases from J, with 13 bases between. Germline V gene sequence: CDR1 GTSNPN, CDR2 SVGIG (reference sequence). CDR3 in amino acids: CAFRETSSGNTIYF. DNA of the CDR3: TGTGCCTTCAGGGAAACTTCCTCTGGAAACACCATATATTTT. Variable domain in full (rest from reference TRBV30 and TRBJ1-3): SQTIHQWPATLVQPVGSPLSLECTVEGTSNPNLYWYRQAAGRGLQLLFYSVGIGQISSEVPQNLSASRPQDRQFILSSKKLLLSDSGFYLCAFRETSSGNTIYFGEGSWLTVV.

The J gene is TRBJ1-2, the V gene TRBV5-6; 7 bases agree with TRBD1. The CDR3 spans 14 residues. Germline CDR1 SGHDT, CDR2 YYEEEE. J was trimmed by 6 bases and V by 4 bases; bases with no gene match: 9. The CDR3 coding sequence is TGTGCCAGCAGCCCCAGGCTTAGGGGGCATGGCTACACCTTC. Translation gives CASSPRLRGHGYTF. Complete variable domain (other parts from reference TRBV5-6 and TRBJ1-2): DAGVTQSPTHLIKTRGQQVTLRCSPKSGHDTVSWYQQALGQGPQFIFQYYEEEERQRGNFPDRFSGHQFPNYSSELNVNALLLGDSALYLCASSPRLRGHGYTFGSGTRLTVV.

The V and J genes are TRBV28 and TRBJ2-7, with TRBD1 matching over 9 bases. CDR1 MDHEN and CDR2 SYDVKM come from the germline V gene. CDR3 length: 15 residues. V trimming: 2 bases; J trimming: 2 bases; junction bases outside the gene matches: 4. CDR3 sequence reads: CASSLGDRVAYEQYF. CDR3 nucleotides: TGTGCCAGCAGTTTAGGGGACAGGGTTGCCTACGAGCAGTACTTC. Supplemented by reference TRBV28 and TRBJ2-7, the full variable domain reads DVKVTQSSRYLVKRTGEKVFLECVQDMDHENMFWYRQDPGLGLRLIYFSYDVKMKEKGDIPEGYSVSREKKERFSLILESASTNQTSMYLCASSLGDRVAYEQYFGPGTRLTVT.

The genes are TRBV27 and TRBJ2-6; possible D gene TRBD1, 6 bases. Trimming shortened V by 0 bases and J by 0 bases, and 9 bases separated the two germline ends. The CDR3 length is 17 residues. Germline V CDR1 and CDR2: MNHEY, SMNVEV (reference sequence). CDR3 sequence reads: CASSLSQGHSGANVLTF. The DNA of the CDR3 is TGTGCCAGCAGTTTATCTCAGGGGCACTCTGGGGCCAACGTCCTGACTTTC.

The V gene is TRBV14, the J gene TRBJ1-1; D is undetermined. Between the trimmed V and J ends, which lost 5 bases and 0 bases, there was a span of 10 bases. The V gene's germline CDR1 is SGHDN and CDR2 FVKESK. CDR3 length equals 14 residues. CDR3 amino acids: CASSKSLMNTEAFF. CDR3 coding DNA: TGTGCCAGCAGCAAGAGCCTGATGAACACTGAAGCTTTCTTT.

This chain joins TRBV2 and TRBJ1-5; D is unclear. In germline, CDR1 is SNHLY, CDR2 FYNNEI. The CDR3 runs 14 residues. Deletions cut 0 bases from V and 8 bases from J, with 11 bases between. Here the CDR3 reads CASSEAGPGEPQHF. The CDR3 DNA is TGTGCCAGCAGTGAAGCCGGACCCGGGGAGCCCCAGCATTTT. The variable domain in full, with the rest retrieved from reference TRBV2 and TRBJ1-5, is EPEVTQTPSHQVTQMGQEVILRCVPISNHLYFYWYRQILGQKVEFLVSFYNNEISEKSEIFDDQFSVERPDGSNFTLKIRSTKLEDSAMYFCASSEAGPGEPQHFGDGTRLSIL.

This chain joins TRBV5-1 and TRBJ2-3, with TRBD1 matching 10 bases. Germline CDR1 is SGHRS and CDR2 is YFSETQ. V lost 4 bases and J lost 4; bases outside the gene matches: 3. This CDR3 is 14 amino acids long. The CDR3 is CASSTGQGADTQYF. CDR3 coding DNA: TGCGCCAGCAGCACCGGACAGGGGGCAGATACGCAGTATTTT.

The rearrangement uses TRBV21-1 and TRBJ2-7; the table's D call, TRBD1, was not checked against the DNA. TRBV21-1 is listed as a pseudogene. This CDR3 is built from 16 residues. This chain's CDR3 is CASSGLGQGNAYEQYF. CDR3 in DNA: TGTGCCAGCAGCGGCCTGGGACAGGGGAACGCCTACGAGCAGTACTTC.

The J gene is TRBJ1-1, the V gene TRBV5-1, with 11 bases aligning to TRBD1. V gave up 1 base and J gave up 6 bases; unmatched junction bases: 11. This CDR3 has 17 amino acids. Germline CDR1 and CDR2: SGHRS and YFSETQ. The CDR3 coding sequence is TGCGCCAGCAGCTTGTCCGCCCAGGGGACAGGGGGATCTGAAGCTTTCTTT. Amino acids: CASSLSAQGTGGSEAFF.

CDR3 in DNA: TGTGCCAGCAACTGGGGAGGGCGAGGAGAAGAGACCCAGTACTTC. It codes for CASNWGGRGEETQYF. The rearrangement links TRBV19 to TRBJ2-5, with 7 bases fitting TRBD2. This CDR3 is built from 15 residues. V lost 9 bases, J lost 3 bases, and 13 bases stayed unmatched. Per germline, CDR1 LNHDA and CDR2 SQIVND (reference sequence). Filled out from reference TRBV19 and TRBJ2-5, the complete variable domain reads DGGITQSPKYLFRKEGQNVTLSCEQNLNHDAMYWYRQDPGQGLRLIYYSQIVNDFQKGDIAEGYSVSREKKESFPLTVTSAQKNPTAFYLCASNWGGRGEETQYFGPGTRLLVL.

The chain links TRBV27 to TRBJ2-5; a possible D gene is TRBD2 (5 bases). The CDR3 spans 15 residues. V was pared by 5 bases and J by 2 bases, with 15 bases between. CDR1 is MNHEY, CDR2 SMNVEV, per germline (reference sequence). This CDR3 reads CASSPPSGTQETQYF. The CDR3 region has the DNA TGTGCCAGCAGTCCCCCCAGCGGTACTCAAGAGACCCAGTACTTC.

The rearrangement uses TRBV19 and TRBJ2-3; D uncertain. CDR1 and CDR2 (germline): LNHDA, SQIVND (reference sequence). The CDR3 runs 15 residues. The ends were cut back, 7 bases at V and 1 base at J, with 15 bases in the middle. Here the CDR3 DNA reads TGTGCCAGTACCATGGCGGTCCCTGGCACAGATACGCAGTATTTT. It yields the protein CASTMAVPGTDTQYF.

This chain links TRBV7-2 with TRBJ2-5, with a possible D match to TRBD2 (5 bases). Germline values: CDR1 SGHTA, CDR2 FQGNSA. The CDR3 consists of 16 residues. The V end was cut by 2 bases, the J end by 1 base, with 14 bases between. For the CDR3, the DNA is TGTGCCAGCAGCTTAACGGCCTATGGAGGCCAAGAGACCCAGTACTTC. Its translation: CASSLTAYGGQETQYF.

J is TRBJ1-5 and V is TRBV28; no firm D call. CDR1 is MDHEN and CDR2 is SYDVKM in the germline V gene. Trimming shortened V by 6 bases and J by 3 bases, and 3 bases separated the two germline ends. This CDR3 has 11 residues. The CDR3 here is CASRANQPQHF. DNA of the CDR3: TGTGCCAGCAGGGCCAATCAGCCCCAGCATTTT.

This chain uses TRBV18 with TRBJ1-2; 7 nucleotides match TRBD1. Germline loops: CDR1 KGHSH, CDR2 LQKENI. The junction had 4 bases not matched to a gene; V was cut back by 2 bases and J by 1 base. The CDR3 is 15 amino acids. The CDR3 is CASSPSTGHNYGYTF. CDR3 nucleotide sequence: TGTGCCAGCTCACCATCGACAGGGCATAACTATGGCTACACCTTC.

This rearrangement joins TRBV10-1 to TRBJ2-5; D may be TRBD2 (6 bases). V shed 9 bases and J shed 11 bases, with 10 bases lying between them. The CDR3 sequence is 9 residues long. Germline V gene data show CDR1 as WNHNN and CDR2 as SYGVQD (reference sequence). CDR3 in DNA: TGCGCCAGATCGGAGGGTCAGTACTTC. Translation: CARSEGQYF.

The chain combines TRBV28 with TRBJ2-7, with D maybe TRBD2 (7 bases). The germline CDR1 and CDR2 sequences are MDHEN and SYDVKM. Trimming shortened V by 2 bases and J by 6 bases, and 17 bases separated the two germline ends. The length of the CDR3 is 15 residues. In nucleotides, the CDR3 is TGTGCCAGCAGTTTAGGTGGAACCGGGGGGCCCGAGCAGTACTTC. It encodes CASSLGGTGGPEQYF.

This chain links TRBV7-9 with TRBJ2-3; a weak D match, TRBD2 (6 bases). This CDR3 is built from 15 residues. Germline V gene data show CDR1 as SEHNR and CDR2 as FQNEAQ (reference sequence). The germline V and J ends were trimmed by 0 bases and 2 bases, with 9 bases remaining between them. This chain's CDR3 is CASSLARDSTDTQYF. The CDR3 DNA sequence: TGTGCCAGCAGCTTAGCCCGGGACTCCACAGATACGCAGTATTTT.

J is TRBJ2-5 and V is TRBV19; D ambiguous. CDR3 size: 13 residues. Germline V lookup: CDR1 LNHDA, CDR2 SQIVND (reference sequence). V was clipped by 7 bases and J by 0 bases, with 9 bases between them. CDR3 loop: CASKSVNQETQYF. CDR3 nucleotide sequence: TGTGCCAGTAAATCGGTCAACCAAGAGACCCAGTACTTC.

The genes are TRBV6-4 and TRBJ2-5; maybe TRBD1 (6 bases). Deletions cut 8 bases from V and 2 bases from J, with 15 bases between. CDR3 length: 14 amino acids. Germline V lookup: CDR1 MRHNA, CDR2 SNTAGT. CDR3 amino acids: CASGLDRNQETQYF. In DNA, the CDR3 is TGTGCCAGCGGGTTAGACAGGAATCAAGAGACCCAGTACTTC.

This chain connects TRBV4-1 to TRBJ2-7; tentatively, D is TRBD1 (5 bases). Germline V gene lookup returns CDR1 MGHRA and CDR2 YSYEKL. CDR3 size: 16 residues. Trimming cost V 0 bases and J 0 bases, with 12 bases left between them. CDR3 sequence: CASSQDRVLGSYEQYF. In DNA form, the CDR3 reads TGCGCCAGCAGCCAAGACAGGGTATTGGGCTCCTACGAGCAGTACTTC.

The chain joins TRBV19 to TRBJ2-5, with D perhaps TRBD2 (5 bases). Between the trimmed V and J ends, which lost 10 bases and 5 bases, there was a span of 14 bases. This CDR3 has 12 residues. Germline V gene sequence: CDR1 LNHDA, CDR2 SQIVND (reference sequence). DNA for the CDR3: TGTGCCACCGAGGGATTGGGGGAGACCCAGTACTTC. Translated, it gives CATEGLGETQYF.

The chain has TRBV29-1 and TRBJ2-7; 7 bases agree with TRBD1. J lost 2 bases, V lost 5 bases, and 9 bases had no gene match. The CDR3 sequence is 14 residues long. Germline V CDR1 and CDR2: SQVTM, ANQGSEA. The DNA of the CDR3 is TGCAGCGTTATCCCAGGAGACAGGGCCTACGAGCAGTACTTC. Residues: CSVIPGDRAYEQYF.

The table lists this clone with a count of one. The chain recombines TRBV6-5 with TRBJ1-1, with unresolved D. Germline V gene sequence: CDR1 MNHEY, CDR2 SVGAGI. The CDR3 has 13 amino acids. Trimming removed 6 bases from V and 1 base from J, with 9 bases in between. In DNA, the CDR3 is TGTGCCAGCAGCCTCGTTCGGAACACTGAAGCTTTCTTT. This sequence encodes CASSLVRNTEAFF.

This chain joins TRBV5-5 and TRBJ2-4; D gene ambiguous. V was cut by 3 bases and J by 9 bases, with 19 bases left in between. Per the germline V gene, CDR1 is SGHKS and CDR2 is YYEKEE (reference sequence). The CDR3 runs to 15 residues. CDR3 residues: CASSSGGTSVSIQYF. The CDR3 nucleotides are TGTGCCAGCAGCTCTGGCGGTACGAGCGTAAGCATTCAGTACTTC.

V and J are TRBV2 and TRBJ2-7, with 7 bases matching TRBD2. Trimming cost V 8 bases and J 0 bases; bases outside gene matches: 7. The germline V gene has CDR1 SNHLY and CDR2 FYNNEI. The CDR3 runs to 14 residues. The CDR3 here is CASGGVGISYEQYF. CDR3 coding DNA: TGTGCCAGCGGGGGGGTAGGCATCTCCTACGAGCAGTACTTC.

The chain joins TRBV28 to TRBJ1-3; maybe TRBD1 (6 bases). From germline, CDR1 is MDHEN and CDR2 SYDVKM. Trimming shortened V by 4 bases and J by 1 base, and 8 bases separated the two germline ends. The CDR3 length is 14 residues. The CDR3 loop reads CASSYQGSGNTIYF. The CDR3 DNA reads TGTGCCAGCAGTTATCAGGGGTCTGGAAACACCATATATTTT. Based on the CDR3 plus reference TRBV28 and TRBJ1-3, the full variable domain is DVKVTQSSRYLVKRTGEKVFLECVQDMDHENMFWYRQDPGLGLRLIYFSYDVKMKEKGDIPEGYSVSREKKERFSLILESASTNQTSMYLCASSYQGSGNTIYFGEGSWLTVV.

The rearrangement joins TRBV28 to TRBJ2-5, with D tentatively TRBD1 (8 bases). The CDR3 runs to 21 residues. Trimming cost V 1 base and J 5 bases, with 32 bases left between them. CDR1 is MDHEN, CDR2 SYDVKM, per germline. The CDR3 DNA reads TGTGCCAGCAGTTTATCAACCCCCCCCGCGAGGACAGGGTCCGGGAGGGAGACCCAGTACTTC. Its translation is CASSLSTPPARTGSGRETQYF.

This chain uses TRBV7-2 with TRBJ1-5; D ambiguous. The CDR3 is 18 residues long. The V and J ends lost 1 base and 1 base respectively, with 17 bases between them. The germline V gene encodes CDR1 SGHTA and CDR2 FQGNSA. CDR3: CASSLVGGPVQSNQPQHF. CDR3 bases: TGTGCCAGCAGCTTAGTGGGAGGGCCTGTTCAGAGCAATCAGCCCCAGCATTTT.